This T cell receptor beta chain was sequenced during a study of radiation and T cells in renal cell carcinoma. The germline V gene has CDR1 LNHDA and CDR2 SQIVND (reference sequence). J gave up 4 bases and V 6 bases, and 7 bases lay outside the gene matches. The CDR3 consists of 14 residues. Time point denoted: blood 4 weeks post-SBRT, at nephrectomy. Described treatment: 15 Gy SBRT to primary tumor, nephrectomy 4 weeks later. Nephrectomy followed 15 Gy stereotactic body radiation by 4 weeks. Using immunoSEQ multiplex PCR, the repertoire was profiled, and TCRdb retains in-frame clones only, with some absent. The data show roughly 90,000 clones, about 85% seen once.

The sample here was blood, taken from a patient whose treatment included radiotherapy and nephrectomy. The receptor's source is a man in his fifties or sixties with renal cell carcinoma. The V call is TRBV19, the J call TRBJ1-1; 8 nucleotides agree with TRBD1. The CDR3 loop reads CASRNRQGPTEAFF. The CDR3 DNA reads as TGTGCCAGTAGAAACCGACAGGGGCCCACTGAAGCTTTCTTT.